Detailed here is one TCR beta chain. This sample was taken from a study of blood T cell repertoires in COVID-19. Background on the study: Specimens from acute and convalescent COVID-19 originated in the United States, Italy and Spain. From T cells, B-cell-depleted T cells, or PBMCs came the material, which was cDNA or gDNA.

Profiling relied on immunoSEQ multiplex PCR, and the TCRdb table lists in-frame clones only, not all of them. The sample lists some 290,000 clones; about 85% were seen once. Trimming cost V 6 bases and J 0 bases, with 6 bases left between them. This CDR3 has 14 residues. In germline, CDR1 is MNHEY, CDR2 SMNVEV (reference sequence). The clonotype was recovered from a man aged 18-30 years with active or convalescent COVID-19. The specimen was peripheral blood. The V call is TRBV27, the J call TRBJ2-6, with D unclear. The CDR3 DNA is TGTGCCAGCAGACCTAACTCTGGGGCCAACGTCCTGACTTTC. Translated: CASRPNSGANVLTF.